Detailed here is one T cell receptor (beta chain). The sample comes from a study of OX40 agonist ivuxolimab in advanced cancers. Here immunoSEQ multiplex PCR was the method, and the copy in TCRdb shows in-frame clones only, minus some. This sample has about 43,000 clones, with 88% found just once. Samples were taken at baseline and on day 1 of cycles 4 and 7. The TCR comes from an adult with an advanced solid tumor such as melanoma, head and neck, liver or kidney cancer. The sample in question was CD4+ or CD8+ T cells sorted from blood, obtained in a trial of the OX40 agonist ivuxolimab.

The CDR3 spells CASSKGGDRDYEQYF. The CDR3 DNA reads TGTGCCAGCAGCAAAGGGGGGGACAGGGACTACGAGCAGTACTTC. This sequence joins TRBV21-1 and TRBJ2-7; the table names TRBD1, a call not compared with the DNA. TRBV21-1 is flagged as a pseudogene. This CDR3 has 15 amino acids.